Sequencing of this T cell receptor (beta chain) was carried out in a study of PD-L1 blockade in urothelial cancer (dated by TCRdb to between 2016 and 2019). At the level of the whole study: Therapy was started in the mid-2010s for all patients, and atezolizumab 1,200 mg was administered intravenously every 3 weeks. TCR sequencing covered pretreatment tumor samples and matched, serially collected peripheral blood taken before and after atezolizumab treatment. In the same patients who had TCR sequencing, pretreatment tumors also underwent whole exome sequencing and RNA sequencing. Pretreatment blood TCR-seq was available for around 29 patients, at least one posttreatment blood collection was obtained for roughly 25 patients, and tumor TCR-seq was available for roughly 25 patients. The study was an exploratory multi-omic analysis of somatic, immune and clinical correlates of response to PD-L1 blockade with atezolizumab in urothelial cancer. About 10 patients achieved durable clinical benefit and approximately 19 did not. Blood samples gave a median of about 130,000 T cells and under 85,000 unique TCRs, with a median clonality of roughly 0.08. Blood samples were analyzed 3 weeks after the start of treatment (second dose) and 6 weeks after the start of treatment. Progression-free survival longer than 6 months counted as durable clinical benefit, and TCR features were additionally tested against both progression-free and overall survival. About 90% of the roughly 29 patients were males with bladder-origin urothelial cancer, and about 65% of the roughly 30 reported a prior smoking history. Patients had an ECOG performance status of 0 or 1 and had received between 0 and 3 prior chemotherapy regimens. Study-wide findings and limitations: Because of the small sample size (n ≈ 30) and the many exploratory analyses performed, the results are intended to be regarded as hypothesis-generating. Greater expansion of tumor-associated TCR clones in peripheral blood 3 weeks after the start of treatment was observed in patients with durable benefit (n ≈ 20, p = 0.022). Improved progression-free and overall survival was associated with having pretreatment peripheral blood TCR clonality below the median.

According to the germline V gene (reference sequence), CDR1 reads MNHEY and CDR2 reads SMNVEV. The CDR3 sequence holds 18 residues, the cysteine and phenylalanine included. The retained sequence is limited to the CDR3, 54 bases, with the frame set at the first base. V drops 5 bases and J drops 4 bases, leaving 24 bases in between. To estimate absolute template abundance from read counts, synthetic TCR analog templates were spiked into each PCR. The immunoSEQ assay used bias-controlled V and J gene primers to amplify TCRbeta CDR3 regions from genomic DNA. Rearranged TCRbeta segments were sequenced at approximately 20X coverage. Per the original workflow: Clustering was used to correct sequencing errors, and CDR3s were annotated against IMGT to assign V, D and J genes. Downstream analyses used only productive TCRbeta rearrangements and left out out-of-frame or stop-codon sequences. Clonality was computed as one minus Shannon entropy normalized by the log of the number of unique productive sequences. Fisher's exact test with Benjamini-Hochberg correction, at a threshold of adjusted p below 0.01, was used to find clones that differed between time points or between blood and tumor. The table was pulled from immuneACCESS by TCRdb, which kept in-frame rearrangements only. Such tables lose some clones; where checked, under half of the loss comes from unresolved V genes, and the rest has no known cause. That table supplies the V and J calls and clone size; D and trimming were determined from the DNA. This sample lists about 52,000 clones; approximately 77% were detected once. Clones ranked in the top ten supply more than 3.5% of the sample.

A total of roughly 30 patients with locally advanced or metastatic urothelial carcinoma, treated at Memorial Sloan Kettering on a trial protocol, made up the cohort. Peripheral blood mononuclear cells were collected pretreatment and during treatment, at between 1 and 8 total time points per patient. The Qiagen DNeasy Blood extraction kit was used to purify genomic DNA from total PBMCs and tumor samples. PBMCs were collected pretreatment and during treatment and were isolated and stored as previously described. On this clone itself: The specificity of this receptor is unknown. Base qualities are missing; no much larger clone stands one base away.

This sequence was found in a man aged 70-80 years with urothelial cancer. The V gene is TRBV27 and the J gene is TRBJ2-1; the D gene is possibly TRBD2, with 5 bases matching. This sample comprised PBMCs, obtained around atezolizumab (anti-PD-L1) treatment. The nucleotide sequence reads TGTGCCAGCAGTCCGAACCCCCCGACTAAGCGGTATTACAATGAGCAGTTCTTC. Its protein product is CASSPNPPTKRYYNEQFF.